The 14 T cell receptor beta chains reported below all come from one sample, sequenced in a study of blood T cell repertoires in COVID-19. Using immunoSEQ multiplex PCR, the repertoire was profiled, and TCRdb retains in-frame clones only, with some absent. The sample yields about 200,000 clones, more than 70% seen once. The sample consisted of PBMCs or T cells enriched from blood (not recorded which). These receptors were taken from a woman under 30 who had recovered from COVID-19.

The chain joins TRBV5-1 to TRBJ1-2, with 7 bases aligning to TRBD1. Trimming removed 6 bases from V and 5 bases from J; junction bases left unmatched: 10. From germline, CDR1 is SGHRS and CDR2 YFSETQ. The CDR3 runs to 14 residues. CDR3 protein: CASTPGTEFYGYTF. The CDR3, as DNA: TGCGCCAGCACCCCCGGGACAGAGTTTTATGGCTACACCTTC.

V and J are TRBV14 and TRBJ1-2, with 10 bases fitting TRBD1. With V trimmed by 0 bases and J by 4 bases, 5 bases remained unmatched. Germline V gene data show CDR1 as SGHDN and CDR2 as FVKESK. The CDR3 consists of 16 residues. CDR3 DNA: TGTGCCAGCAGCCAAGATAGGACAGGGGGACCCTATGGCTACACCTTC. Protein product: CASSQDRTGGPYGYTF.

The chain has TRBV11-1 and TRBJ1-1, with 7 bases that match TRBD1. The CDR3 totals 15 residues. Trimming removed 1 base from V and 5 bases from J; junction bases left unmatched: 7. Germline assignment: CDR1 SGHAT and CDR2 FQDESV (reference sequence). The CDR3 nucleotides are TGTGCCAGCAGCTTAGGACAGGGAGGAAGTACTGAAGCTTTCTTT. Translated: CASSLGQGGSTEAFF. Full variable domain (remainder filled in from reference TRBV11-1 and TRBJ1-1): EAEVAQSPRYKITEKSQAVAFWCDPISGHATLYWYRQILGQGPELLVQFQDESVVDDSQLPKDRFSAERLKGVDSTLKIQPAELGDSAMYLCASSLGQGGSTEAFFGQGTRLTVV.

Only one count was recorded for this clone. Other DNA sequences in the sample encode the same CDR3. The J gene is TRBJ1-5, the V gene TRBV28; D unclear. The CDR3 is made up of 10 amino acids. Looked up from germline, CDR1 is MDHEN and CDR2 is SYDVKM. Trimming took 2 bases from V and 9 from J, leaving 2 bases between them. The CDR3 protein is CASSLRPQHF. CDR3 DNA: TGTGCCAGCAGTTTACGGCCCCAGCATTTT.

The J gene is TRBJ1-6, the V gene TRBV30; 10 positions match TRBD1. Germline assignment: CDR1 GTSNPN and CDR2 SVGIG (reference sequence). Germline trimming cut 2 bases from V and 10 bases from J; bases unmatched to any gene: 8. This CDR3 has 15 amino acids. CDR3 DNA sequence: TGTGCCTGGAGTCCCACTGGGACAGGGGTATCACCCCTCCACTTT. This sequence encodes CAWSPTGTGVSPLHF.

In its sample, this clone was seen once. This chain links TRBV24-1 with TRBJ2-3; D is unresolved. The CDR3 length is 15 residues. V was pared by 3 bases and J by 0 bases, with 9 bases between. Germline CDR1 and CDR2: KGHDR and SFDVKD. CDR3 coding DNA: TGTGCCACCAGTGATCTCGGTTCTAGCACAGATACGCAGTATTTT. Residues: CATSDLGSSTDTQYF.

The rearrangement joins TRBV9 to TRBJ2-4; tentatively, D is TRBD1 (5 bases). The CDR3 loop spans 15 amino acids. Trimming stripped 4 bases from V and 0 bases from J, with 11 bases between. Germline V gene lookup returns CDR1 SGDLS and CDR2 YYNGEE. The CDR3 region has the DNA TGTGCCAGCAGCCCTTCTGGGGCAGCCAAAAACATTCAGTACTTC. Translating gives CASSPSGAAKNIQYF.

The J gene is TRBJ2-4, the V gene TRBV24-1; a weak D match, TRBD1 (6 bases). This CDR3 is 15 amino acids long. V lost 4 bases and J 4 bases, leaving 13 bases between the germline ends. Germline V gives CDR1 KGHDR, CDR2 SFDVKD. This chain's CDR3 is CATSDPTGSKNIQYF. CDR3 bases: TGTGCCACCAGTGACCCAACAGGGAGTAAAAACATTCAGTACTTC.

CDR3 loop: CASSEGREASGEQFF. CDR3 coding DNA: TGTGCCAGCAGTGAGGGCAGGGAGGCTAGCGGCGAGCAGTTCTTC. The rearrangement joins TRBV6-1 to TRBJ2-1; 7 bases align to TRBD2. The germline gives CDR1 MNHNS, CDR2 SASEGT. The J segment lost 10 bases and the V segment lost 3 bases, leaving 12 bases of the junction unmatched. This CDR3 comprises 15 residues.

This chain links TRBV2 with TRBJ1-3; D remains ambiguous. Trimming took off 6 bases at V and 0 bases at J, with 12 bases between the two ends. This CDR3 comprises 15 residues. Per the germline V gene, CDR1 is SNHLY and CDR2 is FYNNEI. CDR3 sequence: CASRAYPASGNTIYF. The CDR3 DNA reads as TGTGCCAGCAGAGCATACCCCGCCTCTGGAAACACCATATATTTT.

The chain is built from TRBV25-1 and TRBJ1-1, with TRBD1 matching 8 bases. The CDR3 has 14 residues. V lost 5 bases, J lost 4 bases, and 6 bases stayed unmatched. Looked up from germline, CDR1 is MGHDK and CDR2 is SYGVNS. The CDR3 nucleotides are TGTGCCAGCAGTAACAGGGGGGTTAGCACTGAAGCTTTCTTT. Amino acids: CASSNRGVSTEAFF. The whole variable domain, filled in from reference TRBV25-1 and TRBJ1-1, reads EADIYQTPRYLVIGTGKKITLECSQTMGHDKMYWYQQDPGMELHLIHYSYGVNSTEKGDLSSESTVSRIRTEHFPLTLESARPSHTSQYLCASSNRGVSTEAFFGQGTRLTVV.

The chain employs TRBV20-1 and TRBJ1-2; D gene uncertain. The V gene's germline CDR1 is DFQATT and CDR2 SNEGSKA (reference sequence). The CDR3 loop spans 12 amino acids. V was cut by 3 bases and J by 2 bases, with 7 bases left in between. In DNA form, the CDR3 reads TGCAGTGCTAGTCGCCAGAACTATGGCTACACCTTC. It specifies CSASRQNYGYTF.

V usage is TRBV5-1 and J usage is TRBJ1-4; 10 bases agree with TRBD1. CDR3 length: 15 residues. Germline V lookup: CDR1 SGHRS, CDR2 YFSETQ. The V and J ends lost 4 bases and 8 bases, in that order; junction bases with no gene match: 8. DNA of the CDR3: TGCGCCAGCAGCCGAGCCGGGACAGGGGTGGAAAAACTGTTTTTT. Translation: CASSRAGTGVEKLFF.

The rearrangement uses TRBV28 and TRBJ1-1; 7 bases fit TRBD1. This CDR3 contains 14 residues. Looked up from germline, CDR1 is MDHEN and CDR2 is SYDVKM. With V trimmed by 5 bases and J by 4 bases, 7 bases remained unmatched. The CDR3, as DNA: TGTGCCAGCAGTAAACAGGGGCTGGGCACTGAAGCTTTCTTT. Protein product: CASSKQGLGTEAFF.